This T cell receptor beta chain was profiled in a study of blood T cells in healthy people across ages. This clonotype was recorded only once. Germline CDR1 is SGHRS and CDR2 is YFSETQ. The CDR3 has 15 amino acids. Losses at the gene ends were 4 bases for V and 1 base for J; bases not matched to a gene: 6. Sample-barcoded 5' priming and a J-beta primer mix drove a second PCR of roughly 6 to 12 cycles. TCRdb reprocessed the 5' RACE reads with MiXCR, giving one entry per CDR3 protein. The sample shows over a million distinct CDR3 sequences, less than 25% of them seen only once. The same sample was also used in a study of T cells of mothers and their children. That work adds: Related mother-child pairs shared marginally more repertoire than unrelated pairs, though not significantly.

The TCR originated in a girl aged 2 to 10 in good health. The chain uses TRBV5-1 and TRBJ2-3; 7 positions match TRBD1. The sequenced material came from blood. This chain's CDR3 is CASSIDRVGTDTQYF. Here the CDR3 DNA reads TGCGCCAGCAGCATAGACAGGGTCGGCACAGATACGCAGTATTTT. The whole variable domain, remainder taken from reference TRBV5-1 and TRBJ2-3, is KAGVTQTPRYLIKTRGQQVTLSCSPISGHRSVSWYQQTPGQGLQFLFEYFSETQRNKGNFPGRFSGRQFSNSRSEMNVSTLELGDSALYLCASSIDRVGTDTQYFGPGTRLTVL.